Presented here are 30 T cell receptor beta chains from one specimen sequenced in a study of blood T cell repertoires in COVID-19. Only in-frame clones appear in the TCRdb table, and some are missing; sequencing was by immunoSEQ multiplex PCR. The data contain about 180,000 clones, more than 75% of them seen just once; the ten biggest clones take up over 15%. Sequencing was performed on peripheral blood. These receptors originate from a person aged 70 to 80 with COVID-19, enrolled during active disease.

The rearrangement joins TRBV2 to TRBJ1-2; unclear D gene. CDR1 is SNHLY and CDR2 is FYNNEI in the germline V gene. Trimming removed 7 bases at V and 4 bases at J, with 16 bases between. The CDR3 has 14 amino acids. CDR3 amino acids: CASIPPGDRYGYTF. The CDR3 DNA sequence: TGTGCCAGCATCCCCCCCGGGGATCGCTATGGCTACACCTTC.

CDR3 coding DNA: TGCAGCGTGACGGTGTGGACAATGGGTGAAAAACTGTTTTTT. Translating gives CSVTVWTMGEKLFF. This rearrangement joins TRBV29-1 to TRBJ1-4, with D possibly being TRBD1 (5 bases). CDR1 is SQVTM and CDR2 is ANQGSEA in the germline V gene. Trimming stripped 6 bases from V and 7 bases from J, with 18 bases between. The CDR3 sequence is 14 residues long.

The V and J genes are TRBV30 and TRBJ1-2; possible D gene TRBD1, 5 bases. With 0 bases removed from V and 6 bases from J, the gap between germline ends came to 8 bases. Per germline, CDR1 GTSNPN and CDR2 SVGIG (reference sequence). The CDR3 contains 12 residues. CDR3 in DNA: TGTGCCTGGAGTGTACGGGGGAATGGCTACACCTTC. Its protein product is CAWSVRGNGYTF.

The J gene is TRBJ2-1, the V gene TRBV6-6, with 7 bases aligning to TRBD1. Germline V CDR1 and CDR2: MNHNY, SVGAGI (reference sequence). V shed 8 bases, J shed 9 bases, and the junction held 13 bases outside the gene matches. The CDR3 is 14 amino acids. The CDR3 sequence is CASVPTGPIGEQFF. CDR3 nucleotides: TGTGCCAGCGTCCCGACAGGGCCCATCGGTGAGCAGTTCTTC.

This sequence joins TRBV28 and TRBJ1-5, with TRBD1 identical over 7 bases. Germline-derived CDR1 and CDR2 are MDHEN and SYDVKM. Trimming removed 7 bases from V and 4 bases from J; junction bases left unmatched: 7. The CDR3 length is 14 residues. CDR3 DNA sequence: TGTGCCAGCATATCACAGGGGTGGAATCAGCCCCAGCATTTT. This sequence encodes CASISQGWNQPQHF.

For this clone: The junction does not match germline at one end; this may be a read error. The chain has TRBV18 and TRBJ2-7; D remains unclear. The length of the CDR3 is 13 residues. Germline lookup yields CDR1 KGHSH and CDR2 LQKENI. The CDR3 DNA sequence: TGTGCCAGCTCACCAACTGACTCCTCCGAGCAGTACTTC. Its translation is CASSPTDSSEQYF.

The genes are TRBV6-2 or TRBV6-3 and TRBJ1-1, with D uncertain. The germline V gene encodes CDR1 MNHEY and CDR2 SVGEGT. CDR3 length: 14 residues. With 4 bases removed from V and 0 bases from J, the gap between germline ends came to 9 bases. CDR3 DNA sequence: TGTGCCAGCAGTTCTCTACTCATGAACACTGAAGCTTTCTTT. As protein: CASSSLLMNTEAFF.

The chain couples TRBV2 to TRBJ1-5; TRBD1 aligns across 10 bases. The J segment lost 3 bases and the V segment lost 6 bases, leaving 8 bases of the junction unmatched. The CDR3 runs 16 residues. CDR1 and CDR2 from the germline V gene are SNHLY and FYNNEI. CDR3 DNA: TGTGCCAGCAGGGGACCCGGGACAGGGGCCAATCAGCCCCAGCATTTT. It encodes CASRGPGTGANQPQHF.

This chain connects TRBV5-1 to TRBJ2-2, with D unresolved. The CDR3 sequence is 17 residues long. Trimming pared 4 bases from V and 1 base from J, leaving 17 bases between. CDR1 and CDR2 (germline): SGHRS, YFSETQ. CDR3 sequence: CASSPRRDSLNTGELFF. The CDR3 region has the DNA TGCGCCAGCAGCCCGCGCCGAGACTCGTTGAACACCGGGGAGCTGTTTTTT.

The V and J genes are TRBV5-4 and TRBJ2-7; 10 bases align to TRBD2. There are 15 residues in the CDR3. CDR1 SGHNT and CDR2 YYREEE come from the germline V gene (reference sequence). With 5 bases clipped from V and 2 bases from J, the junction kept 7 bases outside the gene matches. The CDR3 DNA reads as TGTGCCAGCAGGGCTAGCGGGAGAGGTCCCTACGAGCAGTACTTC. This codes for CASRASGRGPYEQYF.

The chain uses TRBV28 and TRBJ1-6, with D unresolved. The CDR3 extends over 13 amino acids. CDR1 MDHEN and CDR2 SYDVKM come from the germline V gene. V was pared by 5 bases and J by 7 bases, with 9 bases between. The CDR3 sequence is CASSATGNSPLHF. Written as DNA, the CDR3 is TGTGCCAGCAGTGCCACGGGGAATTCACCCCTCCACTTT.

The chain uses TRBV10-2 and TRBJ1-6; 8 bases line up with TRBD1. The V and J ends lost 0 bases and 10 bases, in that order; junction bases with no gene match: 2. The CDR3 covers 14 residues. The germline V gene has CDR1 WSHSY and CDR2 SAAADI. CDR3 loop: CASSESRGRSPLHF. The CDR3 DNA reads as TGCGCCAGCAGTGAGTCCAGGGGGCGATCACCCCTCCACTTT.

The rearrangement uses TRBV7-2 and TRBJ1-6, with D perhaps matching TRBD1 (6 bases). The CDR3 extends over 18 amino acids. Trimming shortened V by 2 bases and J by 7 bases, and 21 bases separated the two germline ends. CDR1 and CDR2 (germline): SGHTA, FQGNSA. The CDR3 DNA follows: TGTGCCAGCAGCTTAATCCCGCCAGGGGCCACCGAGAATTCACCCCTCCACTTT. Residues: CASSLIPPGATENSPLHF.

V gene TRBV18 combines with J gene TRBJ1-5, with D perhaps matching TRBD1 (6 bases). Germline lookup yields CDR1 KGHSH and CDR2 LQKENI. This CDR3 is 16 amino acids long. Trimming took off 2 bases at V and 6 bases at J, with 17 bases between the two ends. The CDR3 DNA reads as TGTGCCAGCTCACCAAGGACAGTAGCAGATGGTCAGCCCCAGCATTTT. Amino acid sequence: CASSPRTVADGQPQHF.

The count of this clone is one. The chain carries TRBV27 and TRBJ2-7; tentative D call: TRBD2 (6 bases). Trimming took off 4 bases at V and 1 base at J, with 11 bases between the two ends. CDR1 MNHEY and CDR2 SMNVEV come from the germline V gene (reference sequence). This CDR3 contains 14 residues. The chain's CDR3 is CASSSGTYSYEQYF. The CDR3 bases are TGTGCCAGCAGTTCGGGGACTTATTCCTACGAGCAGTACTTC.

This chain links TRBV6-5 with TRBJ1-5, with 8 bases identical to TRBD1. The CDR3 consists of 12 residues. CDR1 and CDR2 (germline): MNHEY, SVGAGI. The trim removed 9 bases at V and 4 bases at J, leaving 2 bases unmatched. The DNA for the CDR3 is TGTGCCAGGGGACAGGCGAATCAGCCCCAGCATTTT. Its protein product is CARGQANQPQHF.

This rearrangement joins TRBV18 to TRBJ2-5; 7 nucleotides agree with TRBD2. J was trimmed by 4 bases and V by 3 bases; bases with no gene match: 5. Germline V gene sequence: CDR1 KGHSH, CDR2 LQKENI. The CDR3 consists of 14 residues. CDR3 coding DNA: TGTGCCAGCTCACCCGCGGGGGTCTCAGAGACCCAGTACTTC. This sequence encodes CASSPAGVSETQYF.

The V and J genes are TRBV14 and TRBJ2-6; D call uncertain. The ends were cut back, 6 bases at V and 15 bases at J, with 15 bases in the middle. The CDR3 consists of 12 residues. The germline CDR1 and CDR2 sequences are SGHDN and FVKESK. The CDR3 protein is CASSVSLRDLTF. The CDR3 nucleotides read TGTGCCAGCAGTGTAAGCCTTCGAGACCTGACTTTC.

This clone occurred once. V usage is TRBV6-2 or TRBV6-3 and J usage is TRBJ2-7; D may be TRBD2 (5 bases). Germline V CDR1 and CDR2: MNHEY, SVGEGT. Trimming shortened V by 3 bases and J by 4 bases, and 13 bases separated the two germline ends. The CDR3 has 14 residues. The CDR3 loop is CASSYWGVAYEQYF. CDR3 sequence (DNA): TGTGCCAGCAGTTATTGGGGAGTAGCATACGAGCAGTACTTC.

CDR3 nucleotide sequence: TGTGCCAGCAGGGGACAGGGACGGGGAGCTTTCTTT. Encoded protein: CASRGQGRGAFF. The chain employs TRBV28 and TRBJ1-1; 9 bases are a match to TRBD1. The V gene end was trimmed by 6 bases and the J gene end by 10 bases; junction bases not matched to a gene: 6. The CDR3 loop spans 12 amino acids. Germline V gene data show CDR1 as MDHEN and CDR2 as SYDVKM.

This chain uses TRBV19 with TRBJ1-1, with D uncertain. This CDR3 is built from 13 residues. Germline V lookup: CDR1 LNHDA, CDR2 SQIVND (reference sequence). V lost 9 bases to trimming and J lost 0 bases, with 11 bases between them. The CDR3 loop is CASLTNMNTEAFF. CDR3 bases: TGTGCCAGCCTTACTAACATGAACACTGAAGCTTTCTTT. Full variable domain (rest looked up from reference TRBV19 and TRBJ1-1): DGGITQSPKYLFRKEGQNVTLSCEQNLNHDAMYWYRQDPGQGLRLIYYSQIVNDFQKGDIAEGYSVSREKKESFPLTVTSAQKNPTAFYLCASLTNMNTEAFFGQGTRLTVV.

This clone was observed a few times. The V gene is TRBV29-1, the J gene TRBJ2-7; 9 positions agree with TRBD2. The CDR3 consists of 18 residues. J was trimmed by 1 base and V by 6 bases; bases with no gene match: 19. The germline CDR1 and CDR2 sequences are SQVTM and ANQGSEA. CDR3 in DNA: TGCAGCGTATCCCGCGGACGACTAGCGGCCACCGATTCCTACGAGCAGTACTTC. Protein: CSVSRGRLAATDSYEQYF.

This clone has just one count. This sequence joins TRBV15 and TRBJ2-2, with D possibly being TRBD1 (6 bases). The ends were cut back, 1 base at V and 5 bases at J, with 20 bases in the middle. This CDR3 spans 18 amino acids. Germline V lookup: CDR1 LNHNV, CDR2 YYDKDF (reference sequence). CDR3 in DNA: TGTGCCACCAGCAGAGGCCGCCCTCTTACAGGGAAGACCGGGGAGCTGTTTTTT. The encoded protein is CATSRGRPLTGKTGELFF.

This chain connects TRBV6-2 or TRBV6-3 to TRBJ2-5; 7 bases fit TRBD1. The CDR3 length is 14 residues. After removal of 5 bases from V and 5 bases from J, the junction contained 8 bases not matched to a gene. The germline V gene encodes CDR1 MNHEY and CDR2 SVGEGT. DNA of the CDR3: TGTGCCAGCAGTAGGGGGCAGGTCGGGGAGACCCAGTACTTC. It codes for CASSRGQVGETQYF.

CDR3 nucleotides: TGCGCCAGCAGCCTCGGGACAGGGATCTACGAGCAGTACTTC. It yields the protein CASSLGTGIYEQYF. This chain links TRBV5-1 with TRBJ2-7; TRBD1 agrees at 9 bases. V shed 4 bases, J shed 3 bases, and the junction held 5 bases outside the gene matches. The CDR3 has 14 residues. CDR1 is SGHRS and CDR2 is YFSETQ in the germline V gene.

This clone appeared a single time. This sequence joins TRBV20-1 and TRBJ2-1, with 7 bases aligning to TRBD2. This CDR3 comprises 11 residues. The germline V gene has CDR1 DFQATT and CDR2 SNEGSKA (reference sequence). The CDR3 DNA follows: TGCAGCGGCGGGACTATAGGTGAGCAGTTCTTC. Translating it yields CSGGTIGEQFF.

The chain uses TRBV19 and TRBJ2-3; perhaps TRBD1 as D (5 bases). CDR1 and CDR2 (germline): LNHDA, SQIVND (reference sequence). V was trimmed by 7 bases and J by 6 bases, leaving 14 bases between them. The CDR3 runs to 13 residues. The CDR3: CASIEQGRDTQYF. The CDR3 DNA reads TGTGCCAGTATTGAGCAGGGTCGGGATACGCAGTATTTT.

The chain is built from TRBV29-1 and TRBJ2-3; D gene uncertain. This CDR3 region has 12 residues. Per the germline V gene, CDR1 is SQVTM and CDR2 is ANQGSEA. The ends were cut back, 0 bases at V and 10 bases at J, with 11 bases in the middle. CDR3 in DNA: TGCAGCGTTGAAGATCTAGGAGTCCCGCAGTATTTT. It is translated as CSVEDLGVPQYF.

The chain recombines TRBV19 with TRBJ2-7; D may be TRBD1 (5 bases). The germline V gene has CDR1 LNHDA and CDR2 SQIVND (reference sequence). CDR3 length equals 13 residues. V was pared by 5 bases and J by 5 bases, with 13 bases between. The CDR3 here is CASSARTRDEQYF. The CDR3 DNA follows: TGTGCCAGTAGTGCGCGGACACGCGACGAGCAGTACTTC.

This chain links TRBV6-2 or TRBV6-3 with TRBJ1-5; 7 nucleotides match TRBD1. This CDR3 contains 14 residues. Trimming at V came to 5 bases and at J to 5 bases, leaving 6 bases not matched to a gene. Germline CDR1 is MNHEY and CDR2 is SVGEGT. CDR3 protein: CASSDLTGYQPQHF. The CDR3 DNA sequence: TGTGCCAGCAGTGACCTGACAGGGTATCAGCCCCAGCATTTT.